This T cell receptor beta chain was retrieved from a study of T cell responses to AZD1222 COVID-19 vaccine. General study results and limits: Nearly half of the spike-specific TCRs reportedly recognize variant regions that carry no mutations. Distributed over spike, vaccine-associated CD4 TCRs predominated at 160-218 and 743-854.

Assay used: immunoSEQ multiplex PCR; TCRdb lists only in-frame clones, some missing. The profile shows tens of thousands of clones, approximately 90% of them singletons. Concerning this clone itself: Antigen: not known.

V was pared by 2 bases and J by 2 bases, with 13 bases between. Germline assignment: CDR1 GTSNPN and CDR2 SVGIG (reference sequence). CDR3 length: 14 residues. The TCR was taken from an adult who received the MenACWY meningococcal vaccine as a control. The rearrangement uses TRBV30 and TRBJ2-7; D remains ambiguous. The starting material was peripheral blood, obtained 28 days after the second dose of the MenACWY control vaccine. The CDR3 loop reads CAWSRNGVTYEQYF. The CDR3 region has the DNA TGTGCCTGGAGTCGGAACGGTGTAACCTACGAGCAGTACTTC. The full variable domain, completed using reference TRBV30 and TRBJ2-7, is SQTIHQWPATLVQPVGSPLSLECTVEGTSNPNLYWYRQAAGRGLQLLFYSVGIGQISSEVPQNLSASRPQDRQFILSSKKLLLSDSGFYLCAWSRNGVTYEQYFGPGTRLTVT.